The 26 T cell receptor beta chains reported below all come from one sample, sequenced in a study of blood T cell repertoires in COVID-19. Repertoires were generated with immunoSEQ multiplex PCR, while TCRdb's copy carries only in-frame clones and drops some. The sample consists of approximately 210,000 clones, around 92% of them appearing once. The source material was PBMCs or T cells enriched from blood (not recorded which). Receptors originate from a woman aged 18-35 years who had recovered from COVID-19.

This clone showed up just a few times. The chain recombines TRBV20-1 with TRBJ1-4; D perhaps matches TRBD1 (6 bases). CDR1 and CDR2 from the germline V gene are DFQATT and SNEGSKA (reference sequence). The CDR3 is 13 amino acids. V lost 4 bases to trimming and J lost 13 bases, with 19 bases between them. CDR3 in DNA: TGCAGTGCTAATGAAATACAGGGACGAAGACTGTTTTTT. Residues: CSANEIQGRRLFF.

V gene TRBV7-9 combines with J gene TRBJ1-1, with a weak D call TRBD1 (5 bases). V was clipped by 6 bases and J by 4 bases, with 18 bases between them. The germline CDR1 and CDR2 sequences are SEHNR and FQNEAQ (reference sequence). This CDR3 spans 15 amino acids. This CDR3 reads CASSFFGASGTEAFF. The DNA for the CDR3 is TGTGCCAGCAGTTTCTTTGGGGCTTCGGGCACTGAAGCTTTCTTT.

The rearrangement uses TRBV9 and TRBJ2-2; TRBD2 aligns across 10 bases. V shed 0 bases, J shed 0 bases, and the junction held 8 bases outside the gene matches. CDR1 and CDR2 (germline): SGDLS, YYNGEE. The CDR3 sequence is 19 residues long. CDR3 protein: CASSVGAGGAYANTGELFF. CDR3 coding DNA: TGTGCCAGCAGCGTAGGAGCGGGGGGGGCCTACGCGAACACCGGGGAGCTGTTTTTT.

The chain employs TRBV18 and TRBJ2-7; 14 nucleotides agree with TRBD2. The V and J ends lost 2 bases and 2 bases, in that order; junction bases with no gene match: 5. Germline CDR1 reads KGHSH; CDR2 reads LQKENI. CDR3 length: 17 amino acids. The chain's CDR3 is CASSPWTSGGTTYEQYF. CDR3 in DNA: TGTGCCAGCTCACCATGGACTAGCGGGGGGACCACCTACGAGCAGTACTTC.

The chain couples TRBV7-9 to TRBJ2-2, with D unclear. Germline-derived CDR1 and CDR2 are SEHNR and FQNEAQ (reference sequence). V was pared by 5 bases and J by 3 bases, with 4 bases between. This CDR3 has 12 amino acids. CDR3 protein: CASSVYTGELFF. DNA for the CDR3: TGTGCCAGCAGCGTATACACCGGGGAGCTGTTTTTT.

The rearrangement links TRBV28 to TRBJ2-4, with 8 bases aligning to TRBD1. V was pared by 6 bases and J by 11 bases, with 3 bases of the junction left unmatched. The germline gives CDR1 MDHEN, CDR2 SYDVKM. The CDR3 contains 11 residues. CDR3 region: CASSPDRVQYF. CDR3 bases: TGTGCCAGCAGCCCGGACAGGGTTCAGTACTTC.

This sequence joins TRBV30 and TRBJ1-3; D is ambiguous. The CDR3 runs 16 residues. Germline CDR1 reads GTSNPN; CDR2 reads SVGIG (reference sequence). V shed 5 bases and J shed 0 bases, with 17 bases lying between them. The CDR3 is CAWSFGVSSSGNTIYF. The CDR3 nucleotides read TGTGCCTGGTCTTTCGGGGTCTCTAGCTCTGGAAACACCATATATTTT.

This clone was detected once. V and J are TRBV5-5 and TRBJ2-5; D unresolved. The V gene's germline CDR1 is SGHKS and CDR2 YYEKEE (reference sequence). The CDR3 spans 14 residues. V was pared by 0 bases and J by 5 bases, with 11 bases between. In DNA form, the CDR3 reads TGTGCCAGCAGCTTGGTGGGCCGTTGGGAGACCCAGTACTTC. This encodes CASSLVGRWETQYF.

This chain links TRBV29-1 with TRBJ1-2; D gene ambiguous. V lost 6 bases, J lost 4 bases, and 9 bases lay in between. CDR3 length: 11 amino acids. Germline assignment: CDR1 SQVTM and CDR2 ANQGSEA. This CDR3 is CSVGEVYGYTF. As DNA, the CDR3 is TGCAGCGTCGGGGAGGTCTATGGCTACACCTTC.

The chain employs TRBV2 and TRBJ2-1; TRBD1 matches at 10 bases. This CDR3 has 15 amino acids. Looked up from germline, CDR1 is SNHLY and CDR2 is FYNNEI. V gave up 6 bases and J gave up 3 bases; unmatched junction bases: 5. The CDR3 sequence: CASRPTGGGYNEQFF. The DNA for the CDR3 is TGTGCCAGCAGACCGACAGGGGGCGGCTACAATGAGCAGTTCTTC.

V is TRBV10-2 and J is TRBJ2-5; D is ambiguous. Germline V CDR1 and CDR2: WSHSY, SAAADI. There are 15 residues in the CDR3. Between the trimmed V and J ends, which lost 8 bases and 1 base, there was a span of 17 bases. CDR3 protein: CASFTAFGAQETQYF. CDR3 bases: TGCGCCAGCTTCACTGCCTTCGGTGCCCAAGAGACCCAGTACTTC.

The chain carries TRBV18 and TRBJ2-7; the D gene is possibly TRBD1 (6 bases). Germline CDR1 reads KGHSH; CDR2 reads LQKENI. Deletions cut 8 bases from V and 1 base from J, with 12 bases between. The CDR3 has 13 amino acids. CDR3 in amino acids: CASRGTGSYEQYF. The CDR3 nucleotides read TGTGCCAGCAGGGGGACGGGTTCCTACGAGCAGTACTTC.

This clone has a single count. V usage is TRBV6-5 and J usage is TRBJ1-6, with 9 nucleotides matching TRBD1. The CDR3 consists of 14 residues. V lost 6 bases to trimming and J lost 9 bases; unmatched junction nucleotides: 6. Per the germline V gene, CDR1 is MNHEY and CDR2 is SVGAGI. The CDR3 DNA is TGTGCCAGCAGCCAGGACAGGGGTTTTTCACCCCTCCACTTT. Translation gives CASSQDRGFSPLHF.

This clone was detected only once. This chain uses TRBV11-2 with TRBJ2-3; 9 bases map to TRBD2. V gave up 1 base and J gave up 8 bases; unmatched junction bases: 10. This CDR3 has 16 residues. Germline-derived CDR1 and CDR2 are SGHAT and FQNNGV. CDR3 nucleotides: TGTGCCAGCAGCTTAGGGGCGGGGGGGACTCCGAGTACGCAGTATTTT. It codes for CASSLGAGGTPSTQYF.

J is TRBJ1-5 and V is TRBV7-8; 7 bases fit TRBD1. The germline gives CDR1 SGHVS, CDR2 FQNEAQ. V gave up 1 base and J gave up 4 bases; unmatched junction bases: 7. The CDR3 runs 16 residues. The CDR3 protein is CASSLEGGTANQPQHF. The DNA of the CDR3 is TGTGCCAGCAGCTTAGAAGGCGGGACAGCAAATCAGCCCCAGCATTTT.

The chain recombines TRBV6-5 with TRBJ1-5; no definite D call. The V gene's germline CDR1 is MNHEY and CDR2 SVGAGI. CDR3 size: 15 residues. The germline V and J ends were trimmed by 2 bases and 3 bases, with 11 bases remaining between them. In DNA form, the CDR3 reads TGTGCCAGCAGTTACCGGTACGATACCAATCAGCCCCAGCATTTT. Amino acids: CASSYRYDTNQPQHF.

The V and J genes are TRBV9 and TRBJ1-5; D is unclear. CDR3 length: 13 amino acids. Germline loops: CDR1 SGDLS, CDR2 YYNGEE. V lost 0 bases, J lost 3 bases, and 4 bases lay in between. In DNA form, the CDR3 reads TGTGCCAGCAGCGTAGACTACAATCAGCCCCAGCATTTT. Its protein product is CASSVDYNQPQHF.

The V call is TRBV7-2, the J call TRBJ2-7, with TRBD2 matching 10 bases. The CDR3 loop spans 15 amino acids. V was pared by 8 bases and J by 5 bases, with 12 bases of the junction left unmatched. The germline V gene has CDR1 SGHTA and CDR2 FQGNSA. In nucleotides, the CDR3 is TGTGCCAGCGCATACCAGCGGGGGGGCGCCGACGAGCAGTACTTC. Its translation is CASAYQRGGADEQYF.

CDR3 nucleotides: TGTGCCAGCAGTCGGGTCAGCATCGAAGGCTACACCTTC. Translation: CASSRVSIEGYTF. The rearrangement links TRBV6-2 or TRBV6-3 to TRBJ1-2; D not certain. The CDR3 spans 13 residues. V was trimmed by 5 bases and J by 8 bases, leaving 15 bases between them. Germline lookup yields CDR1 MNHEY and CDR2 SVGEGT.

The rearrangement links TRBV28 to TRBJ1-4, with 10 bases that match TRBD1. Germline trimming cut 3 bases from V and 0 bases from J; bases unmatched to any gene: 10. From germline, CDR1 is MDHEN and CDR2 SYDVKM. The CDR3 has 19 amino acids. The CDR3: CASSFGGQGGVPTNEKLFF. CDR3 nucleotide sequence: TGTGCCAGCAGTTTTGGCGGACAGGGGGGAGTACCAACTAATGAAAAACTGTTTTTT.

The genes are TRBV4-1 and TRBJ1-6, with 9 bases that match TRBD1. This CDR3 is built from 15 residues. Germline values: CDR1 MGHRA, CDR2 YSYEKL. V shed 4 bases, J shed 10 bases, and the junction held 8 bases outside the gene matches. In DNA form, the CDR3 reads TGCGCCAGCAGCCCCCCGGACAGGGGAAAGTCACCCCTCCACTTT. This encodes CASSPPDRGKSPLHF.

CDR3 nucleotide sequence: TGTGCCAGCAGCCAAGAAAGAACAGGGGGGAACACTGAAGCTTTCTTT. Translated: CASSQERTGGNTEAFF. The V call is TRBV3-1 (or the pseudogene TRBV3-2), the J call TRBJ1-1; 8 nucleotides line up with TRBD1. This CDR3 is 16 amino acids long. The V and J ends lost 0 bases and 1 base, in that order; junction bases with no gene match: 4. Per germline, CDR1 LGHDT and CDR2 YNNKEL (reference sequence).

The chain is built from TRBV28 and TRBJ2-7, with 9 bases that match TRBD2. J was trimmed by 4 bases and V by 4 bases; bases with no gene match: 11. Germline V lookup: CDR1 MDHEN, CDR2 SYDVKM. The CDR3 is 16 amino acids. CDR3 region: CASSSTSASGVYEQYF. The CDR3 nucleotides are TGTGCCAGCAGTTCAACTTCCGCTAGCGGGGTTTACGAGCAGTACTTC.

The chain carries TRBV19 and TRBJ2-1, with 7 nucleotides matching TRBD2. The germline V gene has CDR1 LNHDA and CDR2 SQIVND (reference sequence). V was clipped by 6 bases and J by 7 bases; unmatched bases: 12. CDR3 length equals 15 residues. The CDR3 loop is CASSSRGVADNEQFF. For the CDR3, the DNA is TGTGCCAGTAGCTCACGGGGGGTGGCGGATAATGAGCAGTTCTTC.

The V call is TRBV11-2, the J call TRBJ1-4; maybe TRBD1 (5 bases). Germline V gene data show CDR1 as SGHAT and CDR2 as FQNNGV. The CDR3 loop spans 16 amino acids. The V gene lost 1 base and the J gene lost 2 bases, with 11 bases spanning the gap. The CDR3 protein is CASSLGRTTTNEKLFF. For the CDR3, the DNA is TGTGCCAGCAGCTTAGGCAGGACAACCACTAATGAAAAACTGTTTTTT.

CDR3 sequence: CASSLGQPSYNEQFF. Written as DNA, the CDR3 is TGTGCCAGCAGCCTGGGACAACCATCCTACAATGAGCAGTTCTTC. V is TRBV11-3 and J is TRBJ2-1, with D tentatively TRBD1 (6 bases). Germline CDR1 SGHNT, CDR2 YENEEA. Trimming shortened V by 5 bases and J by 1 base, and 12 bases separated the two germline ends. The CDR3 is 15 residues long.